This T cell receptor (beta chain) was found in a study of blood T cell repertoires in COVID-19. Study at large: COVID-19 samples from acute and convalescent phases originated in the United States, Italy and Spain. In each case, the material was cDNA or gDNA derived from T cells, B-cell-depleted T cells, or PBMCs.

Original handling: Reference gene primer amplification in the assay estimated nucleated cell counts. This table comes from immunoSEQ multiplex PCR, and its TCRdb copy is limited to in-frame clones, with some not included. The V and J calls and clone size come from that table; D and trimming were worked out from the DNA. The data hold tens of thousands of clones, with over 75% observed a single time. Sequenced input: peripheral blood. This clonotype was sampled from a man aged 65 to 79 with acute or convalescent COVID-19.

This chain's CDR3 is CASSVRDTYEQYF. CDR3 bases: TGTGCCAGTAGTGTCCGGGACACCTACGAGCAGTACTTC. V gene TRBV19 combines with J gene TRBJ2-7, with a possible D match to TRBD1 (6 bases). Germline V gives CDR1 LNHDA, CDR2 SQIVND (reference sequence). V was clipped by 5 bases and J by 2 bases, with 10 bases between them. The CDR3 spans 13 residues.